A selection of T cell receptor beta chains follows, all from one sample in a study of shared clonotypes between healthy human individuals. The protocol was immunoSEQ multiplex PCR, while the TCRdb copy is restricted to in-frame clones and leaves out a portion. Of 1.4 million or so clones in the sample, approximately 98.5% were seen once. The sample taken for sequencing was naive CD4+ T cells sorted from blood. The receptors were sampled from a man younger than 45 in good health. The CDR3 runs from the conserved cysteine through the conserved F or W. A D gene is named only where the DNA matches it firmly.

TRBD1	TRBV9	TRBJ2-3	CASTGGTGLLTDTQYF
-	TRBV29-1	TRBJ2-1	CSVELGGPSSYNEQFF
TRBD2	TRBV6-6	TRBJ2-2	CASSHFSGRNTGELFF
-	TRBV21-1	TRBJ2-7	CASSKGPGAYEQYF
TRBD1	TRBV19	TRBJ1-2	CASRIRDRVLGYTF
-	TRBV28	TRBJ1-5	CASSSFPGFNQPQHF
TRBD1	TRBV5-8	TRBJ2-2	CASRLIFAGQGVTGELFF
-	TRBV28	TRBJ2-1	CASYPYNGLSYNEQFF
-	TRBV19	TRBJ2-2	CASTGVPGLPNTGELFF
TRBD2	TRBV5-4	TRBJ2-3	CASSRDAGADTQYF
-	TRBV30	TRBJ2-7	CAWSVPLTNEQYF
-	TRBV18	TRBJ2-5	CASSQNRGAQETQYF
-	TRBV2	TRBJ1-2	CASNRARDYGYTF
-	TRBV4-2	TRBJ1-2	CASSQATGSGGYTF
-	TRBV7-9	TRBJ2-3	CASLRQQYTDTQYF
-	TRBV4-3	TRBJ1-5	CASSPKVKGDQPQHF
-	TRBV5-1	TRBJ2-1	CASSPALGNEQFF
-	TRBV28	TRBJ1-5	CASSFLEGRHNQPQHF
TRBD1	TRBV7-9	TRBJ1-1	CASSTGVAEAFF
TRBD2	TRBV19	TRBJ2-3	CASSQLAGGLADTQYF
TRBD1	TRBV2	TRBJ2-2	CASRPGQSTGELFF
-	TRBV5-4	TRBJ2-1	CASSLDRGRKQFF
TRBD2	TRBV5-1	TRBJ2-3	CASSARLAGIDTDTQYF
-	TRBV5-4	TRBJ1-2	CASSLTETDGYTF
-	TRBV29-1	TRBJ1-4	CSVSRPNEKLFF
TRBD2	TRBV11-3	TRBJ2-1	CASSLGAGYNEQFF
-	TRBV2	TRBJ1-4	CASSLGRSEKLFF
-	TRBV5-1	TRBJ2-1	CASSSLARNSYNEQFF
-	TRBV5-1	TRBJ2-3	CASSSPGNPQYF
-	TRBV5-5	TRBJ2-1	CASSSELNPYNEQFF
-	TRBV29-1	TRBJ2-7	CSVEDASHYEQYF
-	TRBV29-1	TRBJ2-3	CSVEQLAVYDTQYF
TRBD1	TRBV6-6	TRBJ2-7	CASSRFSGTGGSEQYF
-	TRBV9	TRBJ1-4	CASSVFSGGPSGEKLFF
-	TRBV11-2	TRBJ1-5	CASSRVGNQPQHF
-	TRBV14	TRBJ2-2	CASSQRTGELFF
-	TRBV19	TRBJ2-7	CASSIGRGGYEQYF
-	TRBV7-6	TRBJ2-7	CASSLAPTEREQYF
TRBD2	TRBV7-8	TRBJ2-5	CASSLGLAGAQETQYF
-	TRBV9	TRBJ1-3	CASSVDSSGNTIYF
-	TRBV19	TRBJ1-2	CASSIVSGRNYGYTF
TRBD2	TRBV6-6	TRBJ2-5	CASTGLAEETQYF
TRBD2	TRBV7-3	TRBJ2-7	CASSLSSGNYEQYF
TRBD2	TRBV5-1	TRBJ2-3	CASSPGTSGSTDTQYF
-	TRBV6-5	TRBJ1-1	CASITSGLDNTEAFF
-	TRBV4-1	TRBJ1-4	CASSQERAVNEKLFF